The source of this T cell receptor (beta chain) is a study of blood T cells in healthy people across ages (dated by TCRdb to between 2014 and 2017). A note on the overall study: In model experiments, template switching captured about one uniquely barcoded TCR beta cDNA molecule for every two T cells. The study measured age-related changes in TCR beta repertoire diversity using deep sequencing normalized with unique cDNA molecular identifiers. Donors were grouped into four age groups: young (average approximately 16 years), middle-aged (around 39), aged (roughly 62) and long-lived (just over 80). To avoid experimental bias, donors of different ages were randomly spread across the sequencing lanes. For two donors (one aged 18 to 29 and one aged 80 or older), the study analyzed two additional independent replicas of 1 million unique cDNA reads from the same blood draw.

This clonotype came up many times. The antigen it binds to is not known. Base qualities were left out, and no much larger clone turns up one base away. Study-wide conclusions, independent of this receptor: Compared with the aged group, the long-lived group had more naive CD4+ T cells, fewer expanded clones and increased TCR diversity, suggesting age selection. As age increased, observed TCR beta diversity per million T cells dropped in a roughly linear way, and a significant reduction was already evident by age around 41. Observed TCR beta diversity correlated strongly with the percentage of naive T cells measured by flow cytometry. Estimates of total diversity from one million sequenced T cells were regarded as lower bounds and underestimates. Since profiling was done on bulk unsorted PBMCs, naive and antigen-experienced compartments could not be conclusively compared. Because the CMV infection status of the donors was unknown, age-related changes in expanded clonotypes may potentially have been confounded.

The library was prepared using 5' RACE. This sample was sequenced with an Illumina HiSeq 2500. A second PCR of roughly 6 to 11 cycles was performed with a sample-barcoded 5' primer and a J-beta primer mix. A unique molecular identifier was introduced onto each TCR beta cDNA molecule by a template-switch 5' adaptor carrying 12 random nucleotides. Each sample yielded at least 3 million CDR3-containing paired-end reads. The Mint cDNA synthesis kit, primed by a TRBC-specific oligonucleotide, was used to synthesize first-strand cDNA from all RNA. Following uracil-DNA glycosylase treatment, all cDNA underwent a first 18-cycle PCR with the universal primers M1SS and BC2_uni_R. The study's processing was this. Normalization of each sample was performed by random selection of 1 million high-quality reads, each carrying a distinct molecular identifier. Reads sharing molecular identifiers were discarded rather than binned into consensus sequences. CDR3 identification, clonotype clustering and error correction used MiTCR with a Q25 quality threshold and the strictest error-elimination algorithm. A nonparametric unseen species model with Euler transformation was used to estimate a lower bound on total TCR beta diversity. TCRdb trimmed the raw reads at Q25, called clones with MiXCR and kept productive beta chains. Entries are consolidated by CDR3 protein sequence, retaining the most common genes and DNA. TCRdb, not the original authors, processed these V and J calls. The sample includes approximately 810,000 distinct CDR3 sequences, with 25% to 30% observed a single time. The top ten constitute around 16% of the sample.

Deletion took 2 bases off V and 4 bases off J, with a span of 11 bases between the germline ends. The germline V gene sets CDR1 to SGHVS and CDR2 to FQNEAQ. From the cysteine through the phenylalanine, the CDR3 covers 14 amino acids. The read is trimmed to its CDR3 DNA, 42 bases read in frame from base 1. Donors were 30 to 45 systemically healthy Caucasian individuals from Russia aged roughly 6 to 100 years. Ten milliliters of peripheral blood were drawn from each donor into EDTA-treated Vacutainer tubes. Ficoll-Paque density-gradient centrifugation was used to isolate PBMCs, with at least 6.5 million per sample. Total RNA, at least 5 micrograms per sample, was extracted from PBMCs with Trizol reagent. For every donor, an aliquot of PBMCs went through flow cytometry to measure the percentages of naive CD45RAhigh/CD27high T cells.

Recombination connected TRBV7-8 to TRBJ2-5; the D gene is perhaps TRBD1, from 6 matching bases. Sequenced input: blood. This clonotype originated in a woman of 80 years or more in good health. The base sequence is TGTGCCAGCAGCTTATCAGGGGTCGTAGAGACCCAGTACTTC. Protein translation: CASSLSGVVETQYF.